The 32 T cell receptor beta chains presented below share a single source sample, sequenced in a study of Ad26.COV2.S vaccination and SARS-CoV-2 variants. Sample treatment: some 20 received Ad26.COV2.S at low or high dose, single or two shots; 5 received placebo; per-sample allocation not given. All samples were drawn on day 63, counting from the first vaccine or placebo injection. TCRdb's table, derived via immunoSEQ multiplex PCR, lists solely in-frame clones and lacks some. Of approximately 480,000 clones listed, 87% were seen once; the top ten hold about 13%. The material sequenced was peripheral blood, taken in a trial of Ad26.COV2.S vaccine versus placebo. The receptors shown here come from a person between 18 and 65 years old who received the Ad26.COV2.S COVID-19 vaccine or a placebo.

V usage is TRBV7-3 and J usage is TRBJ2-1, with unresolved D. The V end lost 5 bases, the J end lost 5 bases, and 7 bases lay between the germline ends. There are 12 residues in the CDR3. Germline assignment: CDR1 SGHTA and CDR2 FQGTGA. The CDR3 region has the DNA TGTGCCAGCAGCCCTAATCACAATGAGCAGTTCTTC. Translated: CASSPNHNEQFF.

The rearrangement uses TRBV6-5 and TRBJ2-1; D unresolved. The CDR3 is made up of 13 amino acids. Germline-derived CDR1 and CDR2 are MNHEY and SVGAGI. V dropped 8 bases and J dropped 5 bases, with 13 bases sitting between them. The CDR3 DNA reads as TGTGCCAGCGCCGTTCCTAGTAACAATGAGCAGTTCTTC. Its protein product is CASAVPSNNEQFF.

The V and J genes are TRBV5-1 and TRBJ2-7; D possibly corresponds to TRBD1 (6 bases). Per germline, CDR1 SGHRS and CDR2 YFSETQ. V was shortened by 4 bases and J by 5 bases, with 19 bases between the two germline ends. The CDR3 is made up of 15 amino acids. Written as DNA, the CDR3 is TGCGCCAGCAGCGGGAGCGCACAGGGTTTCAACGAGCAGTACTTC. Residues: CASSGSAQGFNEQYF.

There are a few counts of this clone. The V and J genes are TRBV10-3 and TRBJ1-3; D is undetermined. CDR1 is ENHRY, CDR2 SYGVKD, per germline. V lost 0 bases to trimming and J lost 5 bases, with 5 bases between them. The CDR3 consists of 13 residues. CDR3 nucleotides: TGTGCCATCAGTGAGTCGGAGCGAAACACCATATATTTT. Protein: CAISESERNTIYF.

The chain couples TRBV28 to TRBJ1-2; 9 bases align to TRBD1. The CDR3 has 15 residues. The V and J ends lost 3 bases and 6 bases, in that order; junction bases with no gene match: 8. Germline V gives CDR1 MDHEN, CDR2 SYDVKM. CDR3 nucleotide sequence: TGTGCCAGCAGTTTTACGGGACAGGGCAATCATGGCTACACCTTC. Translated: CASSFTGQGNHGYTF.

This chain uses TRBV2 with TRBJ1-2; 8 bases line up with TRBD1. The CDR3 has 13 amino acids. Unmatched junction bases numbered 6, after V lost 4 bases and J lost 8 bases. CDR1 is SNHLY and CDR2 is FYNNEI in the germline V gene. For the CDR3, the DNA is TGTGCCAGCAGTGTCACCGGGACAGGCGGCTACACCTTC. It is translated as CASSVTGTGGYTF. Full variable domain (remainder filled in from reference TRBV2 and TRBJ1-2): EPEVTQTPSHQVTQMGQEVILRCVPISNHLYFYWYRQILGQKVEFLVSFYNNEISEKSEIFDDQFSVERPDGSNFTLKIRSTKLEDSAMYFCASSVTGTGGYTFGSGTRLTVV.

The V gene is TRBV5-1, the J gene TRBJ2-7; D not resolved. In germline, CDR1 is SGHRS, CDR2 YFSETQ. The CDR3 runs 12 residues. Trimming left V 5 bases short and J 1 base short, with 7 bases between. The CDR3 sequence: CASRAGSYEQYF. CDR3 nucleotide sequence: TGCGCCAGCAGGGCAGGATCCTACGAGCAGTACTTC.

The rearrangement links TRBV2 to TRBJ2-7, with D possibly matching TRBD1 (5 bases). V dropped 8 bases and J dropped 2 bases, with 7 bases sitting between them. CDR3 length: 11 amino acids. Looked up from germline, CDR1 is SNHLY and CDR2 is FYNNEI. The CDR3 region has the DNA TGTGCCAGCGACAGAACCTACGAGCAGTACTTC. The encoded protein is CASDRTYEQYF. Full variable domain (remainder filled in from reference TRBV2 and TRBJ2-7): EPEVTQTPSHQVTQMGQEVILRCVPISNHLYFYWYRQILGQKVEFLVSFYNNEISEKSEIFDDQFSVERPDGSNFTLKIRSTKLEDSAMYFCASDRTYEQYFGPGTRLTVT.

This chain links TRBV3-1 (or the pseudogene TRBV3-2) with TRBJ2-1; D not resolved. Trimming removed 0 bases at V and 0 bases at J, with 6 bases between. This CDR3 is built from 15 residues. Per the germline V gene, CDR1 is LGHDT and CDR2 is YNNKEL (reference sequence). CDR3 DNA sequence: TGTGCCAGCAGCCAAGACGCTAGCTCCTACAATGAGCAGTTCTTC. Its protein product is CASSQDASSYNEQFF.

In this sample, this clone turned up once. The rearrangement links TRBV28 to TRBJ1-4; TRBD1 might be the D (6 bases). The CDR3 is 14 residues long. CDR1 is MDHEN and CDR2 is SYDVKM in the germline V gene. V was clipped by 6 bases and J by 4 bases, with 12 bases between them. CDR3 protein: CASSLQGVNEKLFF. CDR3 DNA: TGTGCCAGCAGCTTACAGGGAGTTAATGAAAAACTGTTTTTT. The variable domain in full, completed from reference TRBV28 and TRBJ1-4, reads DVKVTQSSRYLVKRTGEKVFLECVQDMDHENMFWYRQDPGLGLRLIYFSYDVKMKEKGDIPEGYSVSREKKERFSLILESASTNQTSMYLCASSLQGVNEKLFFGSGTQLSVL.

V is TRBV6-5 and J is TRBJ2-5; D is perhaps TRBD1 (6 bases). Germline CDR1 reads MNHEY; CDR2 reads SVGAGI. The CDR3 has 15 residues. The V gene lost 4 bases and the J gene lost 1 base, with 13 bases spanning the gap. CDR3 residues: CASSSRGSVQETQYF. Written as DNA, the CDR3 is TGTGCCAGCAGTTCCAGGGGTTCGGTCCAAGAGACCCAGTACTTC.

V usage is TRBV12-3 or TRBV12-4 and J usage is TRBJ2-1, with a weak D call TRBD1 (6 bases). The CDR3 extends over 13 amino acids. Deletions cut 5 bases from V and 8 bases from J, with 13 bases between. The CDR3, as DNA: TGTGCCAGCAGTGGACAGCGGATGTATGAGCAGTTCTTC. Translation gives CASSGQRMYEQFF.

The chain uses TRBV5-1 and TRBJ2-1; 9 nucleotides match TRBD2. The germline CDR1 and CDR2 sequences are SGHRS and YFSETQ. After removal of 4 bases from V and 5 bases from J, the junction contained 4 bases not matched to a gene. This CDR3 is built from 14 residues. The CDR3 region is CASSPSGRNNEQFF. CDR3 nucleotide sequence: TGCGCCAGCAGCCCGAGCGGGAGGAACAATGAGCAGTTCTTC.

The chain uses TRBV11-2 and TRBJ2-3; 12 nucleotides match TRBD2. The CDR3 spans 17 residues. V shed 4 bases, J shed 2 bases, and the junction held 7 bases outside the gene matches. Germline loops: CDR1 SGHAT, CDR2 FQNNGV. The CDR3 here is CASSSAWTSGITDTQYF. CDR3 coding DNA: TGTGCCAGCAGCTCAGCCTGGACTAGCGGGATCACAGATACGCAGTATTTT. The full variable domain, its missing parts supplied by reference TRBV11-2 and TRBJ2-3, is EAGVAQSPRYKIIEKRQSVAFWCNPISGHATLYWYQQILGQGPKLLIQFQNNGVVDDSQLPKDRFSAERLKGVDSTLKIQPAKLEDSAVYLCASSSAWTSGITDTQYFGPGTRLTVL.

V is TRBV19 and J is TRBJ1-5, with D possibly being TRBD1 (6 bases). The CDR3 spans 17 residues. Trimming removed 5 bases at V and 6 bases at J, with 23 bases between. Germline V lookup: CDR1 LNHDA, CDR2 SQIVND (reference sequence). The CDR3 sequence is CASSPPRIGRGTQPQHF. CDR3 sequence (DNA): TGTGCCAGTAGTCCTCCCCGAATTGGCAGGGGAACTCAGCCCCAGCATTTT.

This rearrangement joins TRBV13 to TRBJ1-2; the D gene is possibly TRBD1 (5 bases). In germline, CDR1 is PRHDT, CDR2 FYEKMQ (reference sequence). The length of the CDR3 is 16 residues. The V and J ends lost 2 bases and 8 bases respectively, with 21 bases between them. CDR3 sequence (DNA): TGTGCCAGCAGCTTAAGGGGCAGAGGACAACCTGGGGGCTACACCTTC. It is translated as CASSLRGRGQPGGYTF.

The V call is TRBV27, the J call TRBJ1-5, with D perhaps TRBD1 (6 bases). This CDR3 comprises 17 residues. CDR1 and CDR2 from the germline V gene are MNHEY and SMNVEV (reference sequence). V lost 8 bases and J lost 2, with 22 bases in between. CDR3 in amino acids: CASPQSQTGLGNQPQHF. The CDR3 DNA follows: TGTGCCAGCCCACAATCCCAAACAGGGTTGGGCAATCAGCCCCAGCATTTT.

The rearrangement links TRBV7-8 to TRBJ1-6; D ambiguous. Germline assignment: CDR1 SGHVS and CDR2 FQNEAQ. This CDR3 comprises 13 residues. V was cut by 5 bases and J by 10 bases, with 12 bases left in between. CDR3 residues: CASSPRSGSPLHF. The CDR3 bases are TGTGCCAGCAGCCCCCGGTCTGGGTCACCCCTCCACTTT.

The gene calls are TRBV24-1 and TRBJ1-2; perhaps TRBD1 as D (6 bases). Germline lookup yields CDR1 KGHDR and CDR2 SFDVKD. The CDR3 covers 15 residues. Trimming shortened V by 4 bases and J by 8 bases, and 19 bases separated the two germline ends. DNA for the CDR3: TGTGCCACCAGTGAGCAAGGGGGGGGAATCGGCGGCTACACCTTC. Protein product: CATSEQGGGIGGYTF.

The chain recombines TRBV19 with TRBJ1-6, with 7 bases fitting TRBD1. CDR3 length: 17 residues. V trimming: 6 bases; J trimming: 0 bases; junction bases outside the gene matches: 8. In germline, CDR1 is LNHDA, CDR2 SQIVND (reference sequence). This CDR3 is CASRRQGHGSYNSPLHF. The CDR3 coding sequence is TGTGCCAGTAGGAGACAGGGTCACGGCTCCTATAATTCACCCCTCCACTTT.

The chain recombines TRBV19 with TRBJ2-3; the match to TRBD2 covers 9 bases. Trimming took 8 bases from V and 5 from J; bases not matched to a gene: 8. The germline gives CDR1 LNHDA, CDR2 SQIVND (reference sequence). CDR3 length equals 14 residues. The CDR3 DNA is TGTGCCAGTGCGAGCGGGAGGTTTGGAGATACGCAGTATTTT. Encoded protein: CASASGRFGDTQYF.

The chain combines TRBV5-4 with TRBJ2-1; D not resolved. This CDR3 is 14 amino acids long. V lost 4 bases and J lost 4, with 12 bases in between. CDR1 SGHNT and CDR2 YYREEE come from the germline V gene (reference sequence). The DNA for the CDR3 is TGTGCCAGCAGCAGCCCGGGCTCATACAATGAGCAGTTCTTC. It yields the protein CASSSPGSYNEQFF. The whole variable domain, filled in from reference TRBV5-4 and TRBJ2-1, reads ETGVTQSPTHLIKTRGQQVTLRCSSQSGHNTVSWYQQALGQGPQFIFQYYREEENGRGNFPPRFSGLQFPNYSSELNVNALELDDSALYLCASSSPGSYNEQFFGPGTRLTVL.

The chain couples TRBV15 to TRBJ2-7; D is uncertain. The CDR3 spans 14 residues. Trimming stripped 0 bases from V and 5 bases from J, with 11 bases between. CDR1 LNHNV and CDR2 YYDKDF come from the germline V gene (reference sequence). The DNA of the CDR3 is TGTGCCACCAGCAGAGATAATCGACCGAACGAGCAGTACTTC. Residues: CATSRDNRPNEQYF.

The V call is TRBV19, the J call TRBJ2-5, with 12 bases matching TRBD2. Trimming removed 5 bases from V and 5 bases from J; junction bases left unmatched: 9. The germline V gene encodes CDR1 LNHDA and CDR2 SQIVND (reference sequence). The CDR3 is made up of 16 amino acids. The CDR3 coding sequence is TGTGCCAGTAGTTCTCTGAGACTAGCGGGGGTGGAGACCCAGTACTTC. It translates to CASSSLRLAGVETQYF.

As for this clone: This specimen includes other DNA sequences encoding the same CDR3. The chain links TRBV29-1 to TRBJ2-7; D gene unclear. V was shortened by 4 bases and J by 0 bases, with 7 bases between the two germline ends. Germline V gives CDR1 SQVTM, CDR2 ANQGSEA. This CDR3 region has 12 residues. The CDR3 here is CSVGRSSYEQYF. Here the CDR3 DNA reads TGCAGCGTTGGAAGGAGCTCCTACGAGCAGTACTTC.

The chain's CDR3 is CSASEMGLADNEQFF. In nucleotides, the CDR3 is TGCAGTGCTAGTGAAATGGGACTAGCGGACAATGAGCAGTTCTTC. V and J are TRBV20-1 and TRBJ2-1; 11 nucleotides agree with TRBD2. V dropped 3 bases and J dropped 5; count of bases not matched to a gene: 6. The germline gives CDR1 DFQATT, CDR2 SNEGSKA (reference sequence). This CDR3 comprises 15 residues.

This clone showed up just once. The chain carries TRBV9 and TRBJ1-4; D remains unclear. The CDR3 has 13 residues. The germline V gene has CDR1 SGDLS and CDR2 YYNGEE. Deletions cut 3 bases from V and 7 bases from J, with 10 bases between. The CDR3 coding sequence is TGTGCCAGCAGCGCCGGGTATGGTGAAAAACTGTTTTTT. Its protein product is CASSAGYGEKLFF.

The chain links TRBV6-5 to TRBJ1-5; D remains unclear. Germline values: CDR1 MNHEY, CDR2 SVGAGI. V lost 5 bases to trimming and J lost 4 bases, with 12 bases between them. The CDR3 is 14 amino acids. In DNA, the CDR3 is TGTGCCAGCAGTAGGGTGGGGTGGAATCAGCCCCAGCATTTT. It specifies CASSRVGWNQPQHF.

The chain links TRBV5-1 to TRBJ2-7; 16 bases fit TRBD2. The length of the CDR3 is 18 residues. J lost 0 bases, V lost 2 bases, and 5 bases had no gene match. Germline V gene sequence: CDR1 SGHRS, CDR2 YFSETQ. DNA for the CDR3: TGCGCCAGCAGCTTCCCGGGACTAGCGGGAGGGCCCTCCTACGAGCAGTACTTC. It encodes CASSFPGLAGGPSYEQYF.

The J gene is TRBJ1-2, the V gene TRBV19; the D is unclear. V shed 4 bases and J shed 5 bases, with 14 bases lying between them. The CDR3 is 14 amino acids. Per germline, CDR1 LNHDA and CDR2 SQIVND (reference sequence). Here the CDR3 DNA reads TGTGCCAGTAGTAGCGGATTGCTTGGGTATGGCTACACCTTC. Its translation: CASSSGLLGYGYTF.

The chain recombines TRBV5-4 with TRBJ2-5, with 8 bases fitting TRBD2. J lost 5 bases, V lost 4 bases, and 16 bases had no gene match. Germline V CDR1 and CDR2: SGHNT, YYREEE (reference sequence). CDR3 length: 17 residues. This chain's CDR3 is CASSPGRGVPQGETQYF. CDR3 DNA sequence: TGTGCCAGCAGCCCCGGGAGGGGGGTACCTCAGGGGGAGACCCAGTACTTC.

The V call is TRBV7-3, the J call TRBJ2-1, with D possibly TRBD2 on 6 matching bases. The CDR3 length is 14 residues. Trimming took 3 bases from V and 2 from J, leaving 8 bases between them. Germline CDR1 and CDR2: SGHTA and FQGTGA. CDR3 residues: CASSFSSAYNEQFF. CDR3 nucleotide sequence: TGTGCCAGCAGCTTTTCTAGCGCCTACAATGAGCAGTTCTTC.